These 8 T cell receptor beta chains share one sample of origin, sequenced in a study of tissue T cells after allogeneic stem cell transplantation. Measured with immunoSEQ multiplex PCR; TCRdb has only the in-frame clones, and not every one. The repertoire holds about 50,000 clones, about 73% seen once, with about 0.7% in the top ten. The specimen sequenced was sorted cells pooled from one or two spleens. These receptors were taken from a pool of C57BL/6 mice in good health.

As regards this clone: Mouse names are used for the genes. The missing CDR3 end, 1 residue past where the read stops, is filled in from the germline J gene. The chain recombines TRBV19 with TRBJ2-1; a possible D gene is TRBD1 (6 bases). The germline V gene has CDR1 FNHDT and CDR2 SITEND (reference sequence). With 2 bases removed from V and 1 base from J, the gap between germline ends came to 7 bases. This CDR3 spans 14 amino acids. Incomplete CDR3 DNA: TGTGCCAGCAGTATCGGGACAAACTATGCTGAGCAGTTC. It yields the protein CASSIGTNYAEQF. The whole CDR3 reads CASSIGTNYAEQFF.

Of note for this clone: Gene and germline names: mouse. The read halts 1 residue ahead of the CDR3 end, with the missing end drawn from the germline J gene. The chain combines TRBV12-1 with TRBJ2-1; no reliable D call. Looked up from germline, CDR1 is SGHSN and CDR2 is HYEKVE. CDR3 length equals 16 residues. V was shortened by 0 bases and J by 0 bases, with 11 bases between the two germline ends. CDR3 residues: CASSLEYGYNYAEQFF. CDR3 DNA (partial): TGTGCCAGCTCTCTCGAGTATGGGTATAACTATGCTGAGCAGTTC.

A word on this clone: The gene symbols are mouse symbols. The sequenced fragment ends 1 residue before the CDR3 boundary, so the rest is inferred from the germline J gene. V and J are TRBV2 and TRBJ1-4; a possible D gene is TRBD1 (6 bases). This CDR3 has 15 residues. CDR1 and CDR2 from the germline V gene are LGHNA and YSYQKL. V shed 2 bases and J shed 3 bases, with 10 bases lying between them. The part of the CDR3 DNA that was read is TGTGCCAGCAGCCAAACCGGGACAACCAACGAAAGATTATTT. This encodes CASSQTGTTNERLF. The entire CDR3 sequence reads CASSQTGTTNERLFF.

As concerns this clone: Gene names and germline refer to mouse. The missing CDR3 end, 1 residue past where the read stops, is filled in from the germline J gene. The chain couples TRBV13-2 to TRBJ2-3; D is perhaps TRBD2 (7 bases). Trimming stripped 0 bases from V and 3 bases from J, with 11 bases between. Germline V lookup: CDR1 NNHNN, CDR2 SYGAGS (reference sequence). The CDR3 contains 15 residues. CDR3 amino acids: CASGDAGGAAETLYF. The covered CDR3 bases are TGTGCCAGCGGTGATGCGGGGGGCGCAGCAGAAACGCTGTAT.

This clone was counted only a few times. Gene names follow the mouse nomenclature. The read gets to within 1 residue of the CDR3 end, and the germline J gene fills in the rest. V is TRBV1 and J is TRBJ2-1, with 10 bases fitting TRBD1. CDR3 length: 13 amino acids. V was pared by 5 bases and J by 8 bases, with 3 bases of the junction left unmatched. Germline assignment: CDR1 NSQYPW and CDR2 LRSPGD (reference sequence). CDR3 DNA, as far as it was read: TGCACCTGCAGTTGGACAGGGGGGACTGAGCAGTTC. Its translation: CTCSWTGGTEQF. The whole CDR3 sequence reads CTCSWTGGTEQFF.

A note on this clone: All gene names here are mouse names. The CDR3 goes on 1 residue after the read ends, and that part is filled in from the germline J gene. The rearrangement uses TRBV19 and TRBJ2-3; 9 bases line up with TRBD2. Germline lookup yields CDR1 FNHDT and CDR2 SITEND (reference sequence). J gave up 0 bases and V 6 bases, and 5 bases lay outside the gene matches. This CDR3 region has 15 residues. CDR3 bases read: TGTGCCAGCACCCTGGGGGGGGCGAGTGCAGAAACGCTGTAT. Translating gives CASTLGGASAETLY. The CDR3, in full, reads CASTLGGASAETLYF.

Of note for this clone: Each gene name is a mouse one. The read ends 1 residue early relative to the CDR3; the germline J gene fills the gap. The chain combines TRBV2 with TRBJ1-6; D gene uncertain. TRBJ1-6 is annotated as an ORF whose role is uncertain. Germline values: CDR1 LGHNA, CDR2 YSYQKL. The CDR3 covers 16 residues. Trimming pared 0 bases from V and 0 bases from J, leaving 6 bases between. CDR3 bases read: TGTGCCAGCAGCCAAGAAGCAAATTCCTATAATTCGCCCCTCTAC. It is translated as CASSQEANSYNSPLY. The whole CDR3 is CASSQEANSYNSPLYF.

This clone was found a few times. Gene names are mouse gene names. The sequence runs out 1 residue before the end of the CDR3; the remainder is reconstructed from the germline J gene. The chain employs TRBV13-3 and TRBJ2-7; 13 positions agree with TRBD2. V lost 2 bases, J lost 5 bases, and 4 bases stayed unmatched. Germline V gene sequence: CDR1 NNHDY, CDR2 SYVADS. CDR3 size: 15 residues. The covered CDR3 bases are TGTGCCAGCAGTGAAAGGACTGGGGGGGCCGATGAACAGTAC. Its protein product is CASSERTGGADEQY. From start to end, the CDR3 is CASSERTGGADEQYF.